Listed here is a single TCR beta chain. Antigen unknown. The authors isolated CD4+ T cells after around 10 days of culture. Days 3 and 7 saw half the medium replaced with IL-2 medium. Per germline, CDR1 LGHDT and CDR2 YNNKEL (reference sequence). V was trimmed by 1 base and J by 6 bases, leaving 21 bases between them. This CDR3 has 17 residues. Using immunoSEQ multiplex PCR, the repertoire was profiled, and TCRdb retains in-frame clones only, with some absent. The sample includes more than 30,000 clones, 60% to 75% of them seen just once. This record comes from a study of vaccination effects on CD4 cells after COVID-19. Study-level results: Marked clonal contraction was seen late after vaccination (in both infection- and vaccine-induced clones).

The sequences come from CD4+ T cells from PBMCs cultured without peptide, collected before COVID-19 vaccination. The chain employs TRBV3-1 (or the pseudogene TRBV3-2) and TRBJ1-2; D is ambiguous. The TCR was taken from a human donor who received a COVID-19 vaccine. CDR3 DNA sequence: TGTGCCAGCAGCCAAGGGTGGATCACGGGCAGTCGTCATGGCTACACCTTC. Protein: CASSQGWITGSRHGYTF.